The 18 T cell receptor beta chains reported below all come from one sample, sequenced in a study of blood T cell repertoires in COVID-19. Libraries were prepared by immunoSEQ multiplex PCR; TCRdb keeps only in-frame clonotypes and omits some of them. Among fewer than 700,000 clones listed, approximately 91% were seen once. Sequences were obtained from peripheral blood. The origin of the receptors is a woman in her 50s with COVID-19, enrolled during active disease.

This chain connects TRBV12-3 or TRBV12-4 to TRBJ2-5; TRBD1 aligns across 8 bases. Losses at the gene ends were 7 bases for V and 5 bases for J; bases not matched to a gene: 3. The CDR3 is made up of 12 amino acids. Written as DNA, the CDR3 is TGTGCCAGCATGACAGGGGATGAGACCCAGTACTTC. The encoded protein is CASMTGDETQYF.

This chain uses TRBV6-6 with TRBJ1-4, with D perhaps matching TRBD1 (5 bases). Trimming took off 5 bases at V and 3 bases at J, with 13 bases between the two ends. Germline V gene data show CDR1 as MNHNY and CDR2 as SVGAGI (reference sequence). This CDR3 is 15 amino acids long. This CDR3 reads CASSPAGIPNEKLFF. Written as DNA, the CDR3 is TGTGCCAGCAGTCCGGCAGGGATCCCTAATGAAAAACTGTTTTTT.

This chain joins TRBV6-5 and TRBJ1-2, with TRBD1 identical over 8 bases. Losses at the gene ends were 7 bases for V and 2 bases for J; bases not matched to a gene: 6. The CDR3 extends over 14 amino acids. Germline CDR1 MNHEY, CDR2 SVGAGI. The CDR3 loop reads CASNQGAGNYGYTF. CDR3 coding DNA: TGTGCCAGCAATCAGGGGGCGGGCAACTATGGCTACACCTTC.

The genes are TRBV19 and TRBJ2-1, with D tentatively TRBD2 (6 bases). The germline V and J ends were trimmed by 4 bases and 0 bases, with 16 bases remaining between them. Germline loops: CDR1 LNHDA, CDR2 SQIVND (reference sequence). This CDR3 has 17 residues. CDR3 residues: CASSTLLRGSSYNEQFF. CDR3 nucleotide sequence: TGTGCCAGTAGTACCCTCCTACGGGGGAGCTCCTACAATGAGCAGTTCTTC.

The chain combines TRBV15 with TRBJ2-5; no clear D gene. The V and J ends lost 5 bases and 2 bases respectively, with 9 bases between them. Per the germline V gene, CDR1 is LNHNV and CDR2 is YYDKDF (reference sequence). The CDR3 runs 13 residues. In DNA, the CDR3 is TGTGCCACCAGCCTGTCAGTACAAGAGACCCAGTACTTC. It yields the protein CATSLSVQETQYF.

The J gene is TRBJ2-3, the V gene TRBV3-1 (or the pseudogene TRBV3-2); D unclear. The CDR3 consists of 12 residues. Germline-derived CDR1 and CDR2 are LGHDT and YNNKEL (reference sequence). V lost 0 bases, J lost 6 bases, and 4 bases lay in between. This CDR3 is CASSQDSDTQYF. CDR3 nucleotide sequence: TGTGCCAGCAGCCAAGATTCGGATACGCAGTATTTT.

This sequence joins TRBV25-1 and TRBJ2-3; TRBD2 matches at 12 bases. Germline values: CDR1 MGHDK, CDR2 SYGVNS. Trimming removed 0 bases from V and 2 bases from J; junction bases left unmatched: 6. This CDR3 is built from 18 residues. CDR3 nucleotides: TGTGCCAGCAGTGAATATTCTAGCGGGGGGGGGCTCACAGATACGCAGTATTTT. Translating gives CASSEYSSGGGLTDTQYF.

J is TRBJ1-1 and V is TRBV19; 8 bases fit TRBD1. The CDR3 sequence is 14 residues long. Losses at the gene ends were 6 bases for V and 4 bases for J; bases not matched to a gene: 7. Germline V gives CDR1 LNHDA, CDR2 SQIVND (reference sequence). The CDR3 region is CASSFLTGGTEAFF. CDR3 in DNA: TGTGCCAGTAGCTTTCTCACAGGGGGCACTGAAGCTTTCTTT.

This clone was detected once. The chain joins TRBV27 to TRBJ1-2; 8 nucleotides agree with TRBD1. The CDR3 extends over 14 amino acids. The germline V gene has CDR1 MNHEY and CDR2 SMNVEV (reference sequence). Trimming removed 4 bases from V and 7 bases from J; junction bases left unmatched: 8. The CDR3 DNA sequence: TGTGCCAGCAGTTCCGGACAGGGAGTGGGTGGCTACACCTTC. Translation: CASSSGQGVGGYTF.

This chain uses TRBV19 with TRBJ1-1; 7 bases fit TRBD1. The CDR3 is 16 residues long. V gave up 5 bases and J gave up 9 bases; unmatched junction bases: 18. Germline V gene data show CDR1 as LNHDA and CDR2 as SQIVND (reference sequence). This CDR3 is CASSLLQEGQLSQAFF. CDR3 sequence (DNA): TGTGCCAGTAGTCTGCTTCAAGAGGGACAGCTCAGTCAAGCTTTCTTT. The variable domain in full, with the rest retrieved from reference TRBV19 and TRBJ1-1, is DGGITQSPKYLFRKEGQNVTLSCEQNLNHDAMYWYRQDPGQGLRLIYYSQIVNDFQKGDIAEGYSVSREKKESFPLTVTSAQKNPTAFYLCASSLLQEGQLSQAFFGQGTRLTVV.

CDR3 protein: CASSPRGGSDEQYF. CDR3 nucleotides: TGTGCCAGCTCCCCACGGGGGGGCAGCGACGAGCAGTACTTC. The V and J genes are TRBV4-2 and TRBJ2-7, with TRBD2 matching over 8 bases. With V trimmed by 8 bases and J by 5 bases, 11 bases remained unmatched. The germline V gene has CDR1 LGHNA and CDR2 YNFKEQ. The length of the CDR3 is 14 residues.

This chain links TRBV7-8 with TRBJ1-1, with 9 bases identical to TRBD1. J lost 5 bases, V lost 5 bases, and 9 bases had no gene match. Germline CDR1 and CDR2: SGHVS and FQNEAQ. The CDR3 has 15 residues. The DNA for the CDR3 is TGTGCCAGCAGCACTCGACAGGGGGGAAGTACTGAAGCTTTCTTT. Amino acids: CASSTRQGGSTEAFF.

This rearrangement joins TRBV9 to TRBJ1-6; D remains ambiguous. This CDR3 has 17 residues. CDR1 and CDR2 from the germline V gene are SGDLS and YYNGEE. The ends were cut back, 2 bases at V and 4 bases at J, with 16 bases in the middle. CDR3 sequence reads: CASSVGGGMRYNSPLHF. The CDR3 DNA is TGTGCCAGCAGCGTCGGCGGTGGCATGAGATATAATTCACCCCTCCACTTT.

The V gene is TRBV7-2, the J gene TRBJ1-4; D might be TRBD1 (5 bases). V was pared by 0 bases and J by 13 bases, with 12 bases between. Germline CDR1 and CDR2: SGHTA and FQGNSA. This CDR3 comprises 13 residues. The CDR3 spells CASSLAGAVGLFF. The CDR3 coding sequence is TGTGCCAGCAGCTTAGCTGGGGCGGTGGGACTGTTTTTT. The full variable domain, completed using reference TRBV7-2 and TRBJ1-4, is GAGVSQSPSNKVTEKGKDVELRCDPISGHTALYWYRQSLGQGLEFLIYFQGNSAPDKSGLPSDRFSAERTGGSVSTLTIQRTQQEDSAVYLCASSLAGAVGLFFGSGTQLSVL.

V gene TRBV24-1 combines with J gene TRBJ2-2; TRBD2 is a possible D gene (5 bases). The germline V and J ends were trimmed by 3 bases and 6 bases, with 16 bases remaining between them. Germline CDR1 reads KGHDR; CDR2 reads SFDVKD. The length of the CDR3 is 16 residues. The chain's CDR3 is CATSDHQLGRAGELFF. The CDR3 DNA is TGTGCCACCAGTGATCACCAACTTGGGAGAGCCGGGGAGCTGTTTTTT.

Only one count was recorded for this clone. V is TRBV28 and J is TRBJ1-1, with TRBD1 matching 7 bases. Germline-derived CDR1 and CDR2 are MDHEN and SYDVKM. Unmatched junction bases numbered 15, after V lost 7 bases and J lost 1 base. The CDR3 has 17 amino acids. The CDR3 DNA is TGTGCCAGCACTCCCCAGGAGGGGGCGATTTCGAACACTGAAGCTTTCTTT. Translation gives CASTPQEGAISNTEAFF. Using reference TRBV28 and TRBJ1-1 for the parts outside the CDR3, the full variable domain is DVKVTQSSRYLVKRTGEKVFLECVQDMDHENMFWYRQDPGLGLRLIYFSYDVKMKEKGDIPEGYSVSREKKERFSLILESASTNQTSMYLCASTPQEGAISNTEAFFGQGTRLTVV.

V and J are TRBV19 and TRBJ1-5; unclear D gene. This CDR3 is 18 amino acids long. Between the trimmed V and J ends, which lost 4 bases and 3 bases, there was a span of 22 bases. Looked up from germline, CDR1 is LNHDA and CDR2 is SQIVND (reference sequence). CDR3 sequence: CASSRADSFTENNQPQHF. CDR3 nucleotides: TGTGCCAGTAGTAGGGCAGATTCCTTCACAGAAAACAATCAGCCCCAGCATTTT.

This chain connects TRBV6-5 to TRBJ2-7; D might be TRBD1 (5 bases). This CDR3 contains 14 residues. Germline V gives CDR1 MNHEY, CDR2 SVGAGI. Trimming took 6 bases from V and 2 from J, leaving 14 bases between them. The CDR3, as DNA: TGTGCCAGCAGCCGCGACAGAATCCCCTACGAGCAGTACTTC. This sequence encodes CASSRDRIPYEQYF.